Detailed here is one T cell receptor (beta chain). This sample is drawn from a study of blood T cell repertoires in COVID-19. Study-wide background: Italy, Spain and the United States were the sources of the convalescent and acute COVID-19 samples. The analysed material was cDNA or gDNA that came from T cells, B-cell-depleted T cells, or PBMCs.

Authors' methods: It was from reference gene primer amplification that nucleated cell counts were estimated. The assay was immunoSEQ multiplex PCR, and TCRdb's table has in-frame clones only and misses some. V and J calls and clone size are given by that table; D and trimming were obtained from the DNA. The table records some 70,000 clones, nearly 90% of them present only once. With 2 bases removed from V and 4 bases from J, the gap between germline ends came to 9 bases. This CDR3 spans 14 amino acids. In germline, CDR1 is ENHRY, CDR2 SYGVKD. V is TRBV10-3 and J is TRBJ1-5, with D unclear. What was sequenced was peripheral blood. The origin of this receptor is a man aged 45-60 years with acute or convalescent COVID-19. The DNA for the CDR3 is TGTGCCATCAGTGAGAATCATCTAAATCAGCCCCAGCATTTT. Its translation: CAISENHLNQPQHF.